Below, 24 T cell receptor beta chains from the same sample are listed, as sequenced in a study of technical replicates of blood from a few donors. Clones were sequenced by immunoSEQ multiplex PCR, and TCRdb holds only the in-frame ones, with some missing. The data hold around 70,000 clones, with 85% to 95% observed a single time. Sequencing was carried out using T cells isolated from PBMCs. The origin of the receptors is a human donor in good health.

J is TRBJ2-7 and V is TRBV7-2; 8 nucleotides agree with TRBD2. Germline-derived CDR1 and CDR2 are SGHTA and FQGNSA. V dropped 0 bases and J dropped 6; count of bases not matched to a gene: 4. This CDR3 has 14 residues. The DNA for the CDR3 is TGTGCCAGCAGCTTAGCAGCGGGAGCTGGCGAGCAGTACTTC. It yields the protein CASSLAAGAGEQYF.

This chain uses TRBV7-9 with TRBJ2-3, with 12 bases matching TRBD2. J lost 2 bases, V lost 5 bases, and 5 bases had no gene match. This CDR3 is 16 amino acids long. Germline V gene data show CDR1 as SEHNR and CDR2 as FQNEAQ (reference sequence). The CDR3 nucleotides are TGTGCCAGCAGCCCCGGGACTAGCGGGTACACAGATACGCAGTATTTT. Encoded protein: CASSPGTSGYTDTQYF.

J is TRBJ2-7 and V is TRBV5-1; 10 bases line up with TRBD2. Germline CDR1 is SGHRS and CDR2 is YFSETQ. This CDR3 has 15 amino acids. V lost 1 base and J lost 4; bases outside the gene matches: 5. The CDR3 is CASSLIASGSYEQYF. As DNA, the CDR3 is TGCGCCAGCAGCTTGATAGCTAGCGGGAGTTACGAGCAGTACTTC.

J is TRBJ2-3 and V is TRBV5-1; no firm D call. Germline CDR1 SGHRS, CDR2 YFSETQ. The CDR3 totals 13 residues. V gave up 4 bases and J gave up 2 bases, with 8 bases separating them. The CDR3 sequence: CASSTTNTDTQYF. CDR3 nucleotide sequence: TGCGCCAGCAGCACGACAAACACAGATACGCAGTATTTT.

V usage is TRBV21-1 and J usage is TRBJ1-4; no DNA check was done on the table's D call, TRBD1. TRBV21-1 counts as a pseudogene. This CDR3 comprises 15 residues. The CDR3 DNA reads as TGTGCCAGCAGCCACCGGACAGGGTATGGTGAAAAACTGTTTTTT. Encoded protein: CASSHRTGYGEKLFF.

The V call is TRBV6-6, the J call TRBJ1-1, with 10 bases fitting TRBD1. The ends lost 2 bases at V and 5 bases at J; junction bases unmatched: 8. CDR1 is MNHNY and CDR2 is SVGAGI in the germline V gene (reference sequence). This CDR3 spans 16 amino acids. In nucleotides, the CDR3 is TGTGCCAGCAGTTACCGGGACAGGGGAATAAAGACTGAAGCTTTCTTT. Amino acid sequence: CASSYRDRGIKTEAFF.

This chain uses TRBV2 with TRBJ1-2; 8 bases agree with TRBD1. This CDR3 is built from 14 residues. The trim removed 5 bases at V and 4 bases at J, leaving 6 bases unmatched. CDR1 and CDR2 from the germline V gene are SNHLY and FYNNEI. The DNA for the CDR3 is TGTGCCAGCAGTAATCAGGGGGCGGGCTATGGCTACACCTTC. Its translation: CASSNQGAGYGYTF.

The gene calls are TRBV6-5 and TRBJ1-4; 7 positions match TRBD1. The CDR3 runs 15 residues. CDR1 is MNHEY, CDR2 SVGAGI, per germline. The trim removed 6 bases at V and 7 bases at J, leaving 11 bases unmatched. In DNA, the CDR3 is TGTGCCAGCAGGTTCAGTGACAGGGAAACTGAAAAACTGTTTTTT. This codes for CASRFSDRETEKLFF.

In DNA form, the CDR3 reads TGTGCCAGCAGCCCGAAAAGGGGCTCTGGGGCCAACGTCCTGACTTTC. It codes for CASSPKRGSGANVLTF. The rearrangement uses TRBV7-9 and TRBJ2-6, with a possible D match to TRBD1 (5 bases). CDR3 length equals 16 residues. Trimming stripped 5 bases from V and 0 bases from J, with 11 bases between. The germline gives CDR1 SEHNR, CDR2 FQNEAQ (reference sequence).

This rearrangement joins TRBV6-1 to TRBJ2-4; 8 nucleotides line up with TRBD1. Germline-derived CDR1 and CDR2 are MNHNS and SASEGT. This CDR3 is built from 15 residues. V lost 2 bases, J lost 0 bases, and 0 bases stayed unmatched. This CDR3 is CASSEQGAAKNIQYF. The CDR3 DNA sequence: TGTGCCAGCAGTGAACAGGGGGCAGCCAAAAACATTCAGTACTTC.

The V gene is TRBV29-1, the J gene TRBJ2-5; D is uncertain. This CDR3 contains 17 residues. Germline V gene data show CDR1 as SQVTM and CDR2 as ANQGSEA. With 0 bases removed from V and 1 base from J, the gap between germline ends came to 18 bases. CDR3 protein: CSVEDRTSAQTQETQYF. The CDR3 DNA follows: TGCAGCGTTGAAGATCGAACGTCCGCACAGACCCAAGAGACCCAGTACTTC.

This clone came up once. V gene TRBV5-4 combines with J gene TRBJ1-6, with 10 bases fitting TRBD1. Germline V gene lookup returns CDR1 SGHNT and CDR2 YYREEE (reference sequence). The CDR3 sequence is 17 residues long. Losses at the gene ends were 4 bases for V and 11 bases for J; bases not matched to a gene: 15. The CDR3 region is CASSLDRGLVEGTPLHF. CDR3 coding DNA: TGTGCCAGCAGCCTCGACAGGGGGCTTGTTGAAGGAACACCCCTCCACTTT. Drawing the rest from reference TRBV5-4 and TRBJ1-6, the complete variable domain is ETGVTQSPTHLIKTRGQQVTLRCSSQSGHNTVSWYQQALGQGPQFIFQYYREEENGRGNFPPRFSGLQFPNYSSELNVNALELDDSALYLCASSLDRGLVEGTPLHFGNGTRLTVT.

The rearrangement links TRBV6-1 to TRBJ2-7, with D possibly matching TRBD1 (6 bases). This CDR3 is 13 amino acids long. V gave up 6 bases and J gave up 5 bases, with 14 bases separating them. From germline, CDR1 is MNHNS and CDR2 SASEGT. CDR3 residues: CASSNLPGDEQYF. For the CDR3, the DNA is TGTGCCAGCAGCAACCTTCCAGGGGACGAGCAGTACTTC.

The V gene is TRBV5-6, the J gene TRBJ2-7, with 7 nucleotides matching TRBD1. The CDR3 has 13 amino acids. Germline CDR1 and CDR2: SGHDT and YYEEEE. The V and J ends lost 10 bases and 3 bases, in that order; junction bases with no gene match: 10. The CDR3 DNA reads TGTGCCGACACCTGGGACAGTCTCTACGAGCAGTACTTC. This gives the protein CADTWDSLYEQYF. The full variable domain, its missing parts supplied by reference TRBV5-6 and TRBJ2-7, is DAGVTQSPTHLIKTRGQQVTLRCSPKSGHDTVSWYQQALGQGPQFIFQYYEEEERQRGNFPDRFSGHQFPNYSSELNVNALLLGDSALYLCADTWDSLYEQYFGPGTRLTVT.

V usage is TRBV10-3 and J usage is TRBJ2-5, with a possible D match to TRBD2 (6 bases). Germline loops: CDR1 ENHRY, CDR2 SYGVKD. Trimming stripped 7 bases from V and 4 bases from J, with 19 bases between. There are 15 residues in the CDR3. This chain's CDR3 is CAITGEVGVGETQYF. In nucleotides, the CDR3 is TGTGCCATCACCGGGGAGGTGGGAGTGGGAGAGACCCAGTACTTC.

V and J are TRBV4-1 and TRBJ1-2; D is undetermined. V lost 3 bases, J lost 5 bases, and 22 bases lay in between. CDR1 and CDR2 from the germline V gene are MGHRA and YSYEKL. The CDR3 is made up of 17 amino acids. This CDR3 reads CASSQEPRLVRYYGYTF. The CDR3 bases are TGCGCCAGCAGCCAGGAGCCCCGCTTGGTACGGTATTATGGCTACACCTTC.

V and J are TRBV28 and TRBJ2-7; 7 nucleotides align to TRBD2. The CDR3 covers 15 residues. Trimming at V came to 6 bases and at J to 5 bases, leaving 13 bases not matched to a gene. Germline CDR1 MDHEN, CDR2 SYDVKM. CDR3 nucleotides: TGTGCCAGCAGCCTTCAGGGAGGGGCGCGGCACGAGCAGTACTTC. It is translated as CASSLQGGARHEQYF.

The V and J genes are TRBV19 and TRBJ1-1, with 11 bases aligning to TRBD1. V was clipped by 8 bases and J by 3 bases; unmatched bases: 11. This CDR3 has 16 residues. Germline values: CDR1 LNHDA, CDR2 SQIVND (reference sequence). CDR3 nucleotide sequence: TGTGCCAGTGGACCCGGGACAGGGGGATTACACACTGAAGCTTTCTTT. Residues: CASGPGTGGLHTEAFF. Drawing the rest from reference TRBV19 and TRBJ1-1, the complete variable domain is DGGITQSPKYLFRKEGQNVTLSCEQNLNHDAMYWYRQDPGQGLRLIYYSQIVNDFQKGDIAEGYSVSREKKESFPLTVTSAQKNPTAFYLCASGPGTGGLHTEAFFGQGTRLTVV.

V is TRBV19 and J is TRBJ2-7; D call uncertain. CDR1 and CDR2 (germline): LNHDA, SQIVND (reference sequence). V shed 3 bases and J shed 3 bases, with 9 bases lying between them. This CDR3 has 13 amino acids. CDR3 sequence (DNA): TGTGCCAGTAGTATCGACATCAACTACGAGCAGTACTTC. Its protein is CASSIDINYEQYF.

The chain joins TRBV2 to TRBJ2-7; possible D gene TRBD2, 6 bases. Trimming cost V 7 bases and J 5 bases, with 12 bases left between them. Germline lookup yields CDR1 SNHLY and CDR2 FYNNEI. The CDR3 consists of 12 residues. In DNA, the CDR3 is TGTGCCAGCATGGGGGGAACTAACGAGCAGTACTTC. Its protein product is CASMGGTNEQYF.

The sample holds one count of this clone. The rearrangement joins TRBV6-4 to TRBJ1-3; the D is unclear. Trimming stripped 0 bases from V and 2 bases from J, with 8 bases between. Per germline, CDR1 MRHNA and CDR2 SNTAGT. CDR3 length equals 15 residues. This CDR3 is CASSDSTDPGNTIYF. The CDR3 nucleotides read TGTGCCAGCAGTGACTCCACTGATCCTGGAAACACCATATATTTT.

J is TRBJ2-7 and V is TRBV10-2; 11 bases map to TRBD2. The CDR3 has 14 residues. Germline trimming cut 6 bases from V and 6 bases from J; bases unmatched to any gene: 7. The germline CDR1 and CDR2 sequences are WSHSY and SAAADI. CDR3 in amino acids: CASRETSGNSEQYF. CDR3 sequence (DNA): TGCGCCAGCAGGGAGACTAGCGGGAACAGCGAGCAGTACTTC.

This sequence joins TRBV28 and TRBJ2-2; 9 bases map to TRBD1. Germline CDR1 reads MDHEN; CDR2 reads SYDVKM. V lost 8 bases and J lost 0; bases outside the gene matches: 13. This CDR3 region has 18 residues. CDR3 DNA sequence: TGTGCCAGCGTATGGACAGGGGAAGGGGCGTCGAACACCGGGGAGCTGTTTTTT. This gives the protein CASVWTGEGASNTGELFF.

This clone came up a few times. The rearrangement joins TRBV19 to TRBJ1-2; D gene uncertain. CDR3 length: 15 amino acids. Trimming removed 4 bases from V and 4 bases from J, with 16 bases in between. Germline lookup yields CDR1 LNHDA and CDR2 SQIVND (reference sequence). CDR3: CASSTIIGGVYGYTF. The CDR3 nucleotides are TGTGCCAGTAGTACAATCATAGGCGGGGTCTATGGCTACACCTTC.